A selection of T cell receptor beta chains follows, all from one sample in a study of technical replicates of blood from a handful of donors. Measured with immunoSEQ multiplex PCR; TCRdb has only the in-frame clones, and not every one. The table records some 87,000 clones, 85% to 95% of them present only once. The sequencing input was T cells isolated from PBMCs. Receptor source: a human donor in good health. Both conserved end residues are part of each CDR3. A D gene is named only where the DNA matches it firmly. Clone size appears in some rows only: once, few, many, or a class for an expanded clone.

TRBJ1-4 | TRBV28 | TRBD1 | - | CASSLPPGQGNEKLFF | TGTGCCAGCAGTTTGCCCCCGGGACAGGGTAATGAAAAACTGTTTTTT
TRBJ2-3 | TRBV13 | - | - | CASSFTATDTQYF | TGTGCCAGCAGCTTTACAGCCACAGATACGCAGTATTTT
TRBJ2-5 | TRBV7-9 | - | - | CASSLGRQTKETQYF | TGTGCCAGCAGCTTAGGACGACAGACCAAAGAGACCCAGTACTTC
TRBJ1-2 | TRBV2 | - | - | CARNLGGFYGYTF | TGTGCCAGGAACCTCGGCGGCTTCTATGGCTACACCTTC
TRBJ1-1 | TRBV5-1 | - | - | CASRRDLNTEAFF | TGCGCCAGCAGGAGGGATTTGAACACTGAAGCTTTCTTT
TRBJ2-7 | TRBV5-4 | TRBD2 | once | CASSLPGTSSSYEQYF | TGTGCCAGCAGCTTGCCCGGGACTAGCTCTTCCTACGAGCAGTACTTC
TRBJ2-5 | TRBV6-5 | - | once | CASSYSRGQETQYF | TGTGCCAGCAGTTACTCCCGCGGCCAAGAGACCCAGTACTTC
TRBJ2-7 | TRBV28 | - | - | CASSRAWYHEQYF | TGTGCCAGCAGTAGAGCATGGTACCACGAGCAGTACTTC
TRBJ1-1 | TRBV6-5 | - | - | CASQGGGARQAFF | TGTGCCAGCCAAGGCGGGGGGGCCCGGCAAGCTTTCTTT
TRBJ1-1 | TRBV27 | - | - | CASSFNRGTEAFF | TGTGCCAGCAGTTTTAACCGGGGCACTGAAGCTTTCTTT
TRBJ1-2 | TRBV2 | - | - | CASSREGGGGYTF | TGTGCCAGCAGCCGTGAGGGCGGCGGTGGCTACACCTTC
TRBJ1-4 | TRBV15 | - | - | CATSRVVSSNEKLFF | TGTGCCACCAGCAGAGTCGTATCCTCTAATGAAAAACTGTTTTTT
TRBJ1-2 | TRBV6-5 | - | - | CASSYSPPRFYGYTF | TGTGCCAGCAGTTACTCTCCGCCTAGATTCTATGGCTACACCTTC
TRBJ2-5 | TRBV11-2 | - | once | CASTTGGEETQYF | TGTGCCAGCACCACAGGAGGGGAAGAGACCCAGTACTTC
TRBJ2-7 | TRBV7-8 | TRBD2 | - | CASSPTSGVYEQYF | TGTGCCAGCAGCCCGACTAGCGGGGTTTACGAGCAGTACTTC
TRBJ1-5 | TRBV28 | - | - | CASVSPNQPQHF | TGTGCCAGCGTCAGTCCGAACCAGCCCCAGCATTTT
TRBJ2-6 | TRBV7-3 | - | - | CASSQTGANVLTF | TGTGCCAGCAGCCAAACAGGGGCCAACGTCCTGACTTTC
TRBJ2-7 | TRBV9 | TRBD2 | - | CASSGIAGGPYEQYF | TGTGCCAGCAGCGGGATAGCGGGAGGGCCTTACGAGCAGTACTTC
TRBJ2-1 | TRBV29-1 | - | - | CSVLKRLASITYNEQFF | TGCAGCGTTCTTAAAAGGCTAGCGTCCATTACCTACAATGAGCAGTTCTTC
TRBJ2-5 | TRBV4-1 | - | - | CASSQVSQSETQYF | TGCGCCAGCAGCCAAGTGTCACAGTCGGAGACCCAGTACTTC
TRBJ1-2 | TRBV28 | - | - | CASSLEEIDGYTF | TGTGCCAGCAGTTTGGAGGAGATAGATGGCTACACCTTC
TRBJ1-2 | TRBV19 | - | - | CASSRGGSVYGYTF | TGTGCCAGTAGTAGAGGGGGATCGGTCTATGGCTACACCTTC
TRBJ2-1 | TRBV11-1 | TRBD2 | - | CASRTGLAGETYNEQFF | TGTGCCAGCAGAACGGGACTAGCGGGAGAAACCTACAATGAGCAGTTCTTC
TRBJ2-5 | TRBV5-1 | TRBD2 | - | CASSLGWREIETQYF | TGCGCCAGCAGCTTGGGCTGGCGGGAGATAGAGACCCAGTACTTC
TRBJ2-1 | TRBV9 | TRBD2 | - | CASSVDGLAGGWNYNEQFF | TGTGCCAGCAGCGTAGATGGACTAGCGGGAGGATGGAACTACAATGAGCAGTTCTTC
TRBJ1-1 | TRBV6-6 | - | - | CASSYSQVNTEAFF | TGTGCCAGCAGTTACTCACAGGTGAACACTGAAGCTTTCTTT
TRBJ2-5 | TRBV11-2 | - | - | CASSFSRGTQETQYF | TGTGCCAGCAGCTTCAGTCGGGGGACTCAAGAGACCCAGTACTTC
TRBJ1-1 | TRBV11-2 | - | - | CASSLGWAMNTEAFF | TGTGCCAGCAGCTTAGGCTGGGCAATGAACACTGAAGCTTTCTTT
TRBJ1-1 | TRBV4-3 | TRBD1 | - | CASSGDRRNTEAFF | TGCGCCAGCAGTGGGGACAGAAGAAACACTGAAGCTTTCTTT
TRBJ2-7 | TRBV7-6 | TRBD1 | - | CASSLESSWQGAGEQYF | TGTGCCAGCAGCTTAGAGTCGTCGTGGCAGGGGGCTGGCGAGCAGTACTTC
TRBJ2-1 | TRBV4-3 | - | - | CASSQVLSGRYNEQFF | TGCGCCAGCAGCCAAGTATTGTCGGGAAGGTACAATGAGCAGTTCTTC
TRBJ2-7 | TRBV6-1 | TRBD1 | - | CASSERTGISYEQYF | TGTGCCAGCAGTGAAAGGACAGGGATCTCCTACGAGCAGTACTTC
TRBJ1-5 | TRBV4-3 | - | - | CASSQDTGQPQHF | TGCGCCAGCAGCCAAGATACAGGCCAGCCCCAGCATTTT
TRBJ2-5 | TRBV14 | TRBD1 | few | CASSQDRTGGETQYF | TGTGCCAGCAGCCAAGATCGGACAGGGGGAGAGACCCAGTACTTC
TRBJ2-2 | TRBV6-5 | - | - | CASSYARANTGELFF | TGTGCCAGCAGTTACGCCAGGGCTAACACCGGGGAGCTGTTTTTT
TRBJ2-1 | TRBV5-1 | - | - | CASSFQVSYNEQFF | TGCGCCAGCAGCTTTCAGGTCAGCTACAATGAGCAGTTCTTC
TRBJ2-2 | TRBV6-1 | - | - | CASSEPGENTGELFF | TGTGCCAGCAGTGAGCCCGGGGAGAACACCGGGGAGCTGTTTTTT
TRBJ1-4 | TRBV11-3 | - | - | CASSSRVRKEKLFF | TGTGCCAGCAGCTCCAGGGTTCGGAAGGAAAAACTGTTTTTT
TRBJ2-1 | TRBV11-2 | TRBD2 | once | CASSSTSGSLNEQFF | TGTGCCAGCAGCTCTACTAGCGGGAGCCTCAATGAGCAGTTCTTC
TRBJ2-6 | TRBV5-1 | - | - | CASSLSGAGANVLTF | TGCGCCAGCAGCTTGTCAGGGGCTGGGGCCAACGTCCTGACTTTC
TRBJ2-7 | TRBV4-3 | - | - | CASSQDLGGVREQYF | TGCGCCAGCAGCCAAGATTTAGGGGGGGTGAGGGAGCAGTACTTC
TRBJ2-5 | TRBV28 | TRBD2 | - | CAKKVAGVETQYF | TGTGCCAAAAAGGTAGCGGGAGTGGAGACCCAGTACTTC
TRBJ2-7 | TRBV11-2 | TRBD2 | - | CASSLLAGGSYEQYF | TGTGCCAGCAGTTTACTAGCGGGAGGGTCCTACGAGCAGTACTTC
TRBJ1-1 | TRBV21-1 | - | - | CASSKEGSERYTEAFF | TGTGCCAGCAGTAAGGAGGGGTCGGAGCGTTACACTGAAGCTTTCTTT
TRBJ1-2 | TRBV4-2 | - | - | CASSQDFIGSDGYGYTF | TGTGCCAGCAGCCAAGATTTTATAGGCAGCGACGGCTATGGCTACACCTTC
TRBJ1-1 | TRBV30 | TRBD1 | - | CAWGTGTTEAFF | TGTGCCTGGGGGACAGGGACCACTGAAGCTTTCTTT
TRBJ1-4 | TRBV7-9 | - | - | CASSLGHSTNEKLFF | TGTGCCAGCAGCTTAGGTCATTCAACTAATGAAAAACTGTTTTTT